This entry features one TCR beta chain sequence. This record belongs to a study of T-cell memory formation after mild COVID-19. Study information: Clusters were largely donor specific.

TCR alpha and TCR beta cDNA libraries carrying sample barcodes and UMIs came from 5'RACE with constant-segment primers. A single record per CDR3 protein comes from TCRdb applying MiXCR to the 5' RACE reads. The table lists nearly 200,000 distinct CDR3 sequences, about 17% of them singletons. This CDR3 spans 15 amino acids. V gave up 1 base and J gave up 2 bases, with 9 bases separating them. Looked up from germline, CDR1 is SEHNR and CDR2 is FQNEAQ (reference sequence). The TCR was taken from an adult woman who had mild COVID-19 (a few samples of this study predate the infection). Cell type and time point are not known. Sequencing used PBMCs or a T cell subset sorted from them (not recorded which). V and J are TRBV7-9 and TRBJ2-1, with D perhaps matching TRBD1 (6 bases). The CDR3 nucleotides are TGTGCCAGCAGCTTAGTCGGGACACCCTACAATGAGCAGTTCTTC. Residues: CASSLVGTPYNEQFF.